One and the same sample provided the 20 T cell receptor beta chains below, sequenced in a study of Graves' ophthalmopathy and Graves' hyperthyroidism. For repertoire sequencing, the TCR beta CDR3 regions were amplified from RNA transcripts. The library came from an HTBI-primed first-round RT-PCR and a second-round multiplex PCR. TCRdb re-derived calls from the multiplex PCR reads in MiXCR, one entry per CDR3 protein. The data contain about 400,000 distinct CDR3 sequences, 21% of them singletons. The sample comprised peripheral blood. These TCRs come from a woman between 18 and 29 years old with stable Graves' hyperthyroidism.

J is TRBJ1-2 and V is TRBV4-1; a possible D gene is TRBD1 (6 bases). Germline V gene data show CDR1 as MGHRA and CDR2 as YSYEKL. The CDR3 totals 18 residues. Trimming cost V 4 bases and J 2 bases, with 23 bases left between them. CDR3 DNA sequence: TGCGCCAGCAGCCCAGGGAGACAGGAGCTCTCCCGGAACTATGGCTACACCTTC. Encoded protein: CASSPGRQELSRNYGYTF.

Ten or more counts support this clonotype. V and J are TRBV7-8 and TRBJ2-7; D possibly matches TRBD1 or TRBD2 (6 bases each). The length of the CDR3 is 16 residues. Trimming pared 5 bases from V and 0 bases from J, leaving 17 bases between. Per germline, CDR1 SGHVS and CDR2 FQNEAQ. This CDR3 reads CASSEYRATSSYEQYF. In DNA form, the CDR3 reads TGTGCCAGCAGCGAGTACAGGGCGACTAGCTCCTACGAGCAGTACTTC.

Many counts were recorded for this clonotype. CDR3: CASSPRLAGVSGELFF. The CDR3 coding sequence is TGTGCCAGCAGTCCCAGACTAGCGGGAGTGTCCGGGGAGCTGTTTTTT. The chain employs TRBV12-3 or TRBV12-4 and TRBJ2-2, with TRBD2 matching 12 bases. The CDR3 has 16 amino acids. V lost 5 bases to trimming and J lost 6 bases; unmatched junction nucleotides: 7.

This clonotype was counted between two and nine times. The chain carries TRBV15 and TRBJ1-1; 9 bases align to TRBD1. Germline trimming cut 5 bases from V and 2 bases from J; bases unmatched to any gene: 3. The CDR3 totals 14 residues. CDR1 is LNHNV, CDR2 YYDKDF, per germline (reference sequence). This CDR3 is CATSPDRGNTEAFF. The CDR3 nucleotides read TGTGCCACCAGCCCGGACAGGGGAAACACTGAAGCTTTCTTT.

This clonotype occurred many times. CDR3 in DNA: TGTGCCAGCAGCCGTTCGGGACAGGGATACGAGCAGTACTTC. It yields the protein CASSRSGQGYEQYF. The chain joins TRBV6-2 or TRBV6-3 to TRBJ2-7, with 9 bases that match TRBD1. The CDR3 is made up of 14 amino acids. Unmatched junction bases numbered 7, after V lost 6 bases and J lost 4 bases. Germline values: CDR1 MNHEY, CDR2 SVGEGT.

V and J are TRBV5-1 and TRBJ2-7, with TRBD1 matching 7 bases. With 0 bases clipped from V and 3 bases from J, the junction kept 9 bases outside the gene matches. CDR1 is SGHRS, CDR2 YFSETQ, per germline. This CDR3 is 16 amino acids long. CDR3 residues: CASSLAFETGIYEQYF. In nucleotides, the CDR3 is TGCGCCAGCAGCTTGGCATTCGAGACAGGGATCTACGAGCAGTACTTC.

This clonotype has ten or more counts. The chain joins TRBV24-1 to TRBJ1-5, with 10 positions matching TRBD1. This CDR3 has 19 residues. Trimming took 1 base from V and 2 from J; bases not matched to a gene: 10. Germline V gene sequence: CDR1 KGHDR, CDR2 SFDVKD. The CDR3 DNA sequence: TGTGCCACCAGTGATTTTGGGACAGGGGAGTTTAGGGGCAATCAGCCCCAGCATTTT. Amino acids: CATSDFGTGEFRGNQPQHF.

The rearrangement links TRBV14 to TRBJ2-3; D unclear. The CDR3 totals 14 residues. V was pared by 0 bases and J by 4 bases, with 8 bases between. Germline V lookup: CDR1 SGHDN, CDR2 FVKESK. This CDR3 is CASSQDRSADTQYF. In DNA, the CDR3 is TGTGCCAGCAGCCAAGATCGTTCCGCAGATACGCAGTATTTT.

In its sample, this clonotype was seen many times. V usage is TRBV4-2 and J usage is TRBJ2-7; the D gene is possibly TRBD2 (6 bases). The germline CDR1 and CDR2 sequences are LGHNA and YNFKEQ. The V end lost 1 base, the J end lost 1 base, and 11 bases lay between the germline ends. CDR3 length: 15 amino acids. CDR3 residues: CASSQGTSISYEQYF. In DNA, the CDR3 is TGTGCCAGCAGCCAAGGTACTAGCATTTCCTACGAGCAGTACTTC.

This clonotype was counted between two and nine times. Here the CDR3 reads CASRAGPLANTGELFF. CDR3 nucleotides: TGCGCCAGCAGGGCGGGACCTCTGGCGAACACCGGGGAGCTGTTTTTT. The genes are TRBV5-1 and TRBJ2-2; tentative D call: TRBD2 (6 bases). Trimming cost V 5 bases and J 0 bases, with 14 bases left between them. The CDR3 loop spans 16 amino acids. CDR1 SGHRS and CDR2 YFSETQ come from the germline V gene.

This clonotype was seen many times. The chain uses TRBV6-1 and TRBJ1-5, with D uncertain. The CDR3 has 14 amino acids. From germline, CDR1 is MNHNS and CDR2 SASEGT. V dropped 5 bases and J dropped 1 base, with 9 bases sitting between them. The CDR3 DNA reads as TGTGCCAGCAGTACCATAGGGAGCAATCAGCCCCAGCATTTT. It codes for CASSTIGSNQPQHF.

At least ten counts were recorded for this clonotype. J is TRBJ2-7 and V is TRBV9, with 8 bases identical to TRBD2. Germline CDR1 and CDR2: SGDLS and YYNGEE. Trimming removed 4 bases from V and 6 bases from J; junction bases left unmatched: 3. This CDR3 is built from 12 residues. The DNA of the CDR3 is TGTGCCAGCAGCCTCCGGGAGGGCGAGCAGTACTTC. Translation gives CASSLREGEQYF.

The CDR3 sequence is CSAVMGEAFF. In nucleotides, the CDR3 is TGCAGCGCCGTCATGGGTGAAGCTTTCTTT. The chain uses TRBV29-1 and TRBJ1-1; D is unresolved. The length of the CDR3 is 10 residues. Trimming removed 7 bases at V and 7 bases at J, with 10 bases between. CDR1 is SQVTM and CDR2 is ANQGSEA in the germline V gene.

The rearrangement links TRBV7-8 to TRBJ2-5; 11 bases agree with TRBD2. V shed 0 bases, J shed 3 bases, and the junction held 9 bases outside the gene matches. Per germline, CDR1 SGHVS and CDR2 FQNEAQ. The CDR3 has 18 residues. In DNA form, the CDR3 reads TGTGCCAGCAGCTTAGCTCTAGCGGGGGGCCTAAAGGAAGAGACCCAGTACTTC. Its protein is CASSLALAGGLKEETQYF.

This clonotype has a count of ten or more. The chain has TRBV6-5 and TRBJ2-2, with D unresolved. Trimming shortened V by 6 bases and J by 1 base, and 9 bases separated the two germline ends. CDR1 MNHEY and CDR2 SVGAGI come from the germline V gene. CDR3 length equals 14 residues. Written as DNA, the CDR3 is TGTGCCAGCAGACGAGGTTGGAACACCGGGGAGCTGTTTTTT. Amino acid sequence: CASRRGWNTGELFF.

This clonotype was seen ten or more times. The chain couples TRBV11-2 to TRBJ2-7, with 7 nucleotides matching TRBD1. This CDR3 contains 16 residues. The germline CDR1 and CDR2 sequences are SGHAT and FQNNGV. V was clipped by 5 bases and J by 1 base; unmatched bases: 11. The CDR3, as DNA: TGTGCCAGCAGCCTACCCGCCGGGACAGCTTCCTACGAGCAGTACTTC. Encoded protein: CASSLPAGTASYEQYF.

This clonotype has just a few counts. The chain is built from TRBV12-3 or TRBV12-4 and TRBJ1-2; the match to TRBD1 covers 11 bases. This CDR3 is built from 14 residues. The V gene end was trimmed by 6 bases and the J gene end by 4 bases; junction bases not matched to a gene: 4. CDR3 sequence (DNA): TGTGCCAGCAGCCATGGGACAGGGGGCTATGGCTACACCTTC. Amino acid sequence: CASSHGTGGYGYTF.

In its sample, this clonotype was seen many times. The chain recombines TRBV19 with TRBJ1-2; 8 bases are shared with TRBD1. Germline trimming cut 5 bases from V and 8 bases from J; bases unmatched to any gene: 7. The CDR3 has 13 amino acids. Looked up from germline, CDR1 is LNHDA and CDR2 is SQIVND (reference sequence). The CDR3: CASSRQGMRGYTF. The CDR3 nucleotides read TGTGCCAGTAGTCGACAGGGGATGCGGGGCTACACCTTC.

There are many counts of this clonotype. The V gene is TRBV12-3 or TRBV12-4, the J gene TRBJ1-1; unclear D gene. Trimming removed 6 bases from V and 5 bases from J, with 10 bases in between. The CDR3 extends over 12 amino acids. The CDR3 here is CASREPRTEAFF. CDR3 nucleotides: TGTGCCAGCAGGGAGCCCAGGACTGAAGCTTTCTTT.

The table lists this clonotype with many counts. This sequence joins TRBV15 and TRBJ1-5; the D is unclear. The CDR3 extends over 15 amino acids. Germline CDR1 and CDR2: LNHNV and YYDKDF (reference sequence). Deletions cut 3 bases from V and 1 base from J, with 10 bases between. In DNA form, the CDR3 reads TGTGCCACCAGCAGGGGAAGGTGGAGCAATCAGCCCCAGCATTTT. It specifies CATSRGRWSNQPQHF. Based on the CDR3 plus reference TRBV15 and TRBJ1-5, the full variable domain is DAMVIQNPRYQVTQFGKPVTLSCSQTLNHNVMYWYQQKSSQAPKLLFHYYDKDFNNEADTPDNFQSRRPNTSFCFLDIRSPGLGDTAMYLCATSRGRWSNQPQHFGDGTRLSIL.